The 4 T cell receptor beta chains reported below all come from one sample, sequenced in a study of blood T cell repertoires in COVID-19. Libraries were prepared by immunoSEQ multiplex PCR; TCRdb keeps only in-frame clonotypes and omits some of them. The data show around 100,000 clones, around 82% seen once. The sequencing sample was made of peripheral blood. These receptors were collected from a human donor in a cohort sampled during active or convalescent COVID-19.

The chain has TRBV7-7 and TRBJ2-5, with D perhaps matching TRBD2 (7 bases). Germline assignment: CDR1 SSHAT and CDR2 FNYEAQ (reference sequence). The V end was cut by 5 bases, the J end by 5 bases, with 21 bases between. The CDR3 loop spans 16 amino acids. In DNA form, the CDR3 reads TGTGCCAGCAGCCTCCAGTTTGAGGGGGGGCGGGAGACCCAGTACTTC. It yields the protein CASSLQFEGGRETQYF.

The V gene is TRBV5-1, the J gene TRBJ1-3; D might be TRBD1 (6 bases). Germline V CDR1 and CDR2: SGHRS, YFSETQ. This CDR3 has 15 residues. V lost 5 bases, J lost 0 bases, and 12 bases lay in between. CDR3 sequence reads: CASSQDSLSGNTIYF. DNA of the CDR3: TGCGCCAGCAGTCAGGACAGTCTCTCTGGAAACACCATATATTTT. The variable domain in full, with the rest retrieved from reference TRBV5-1 and TRBJ1-3, is KAGVTQTPRYLIKTRGQQVTLSCSPISGHRSVSWYQQTPGQGLQFLFEYFSETQRNKGNFPGRFSGRQFSNSRSEMNVSTLELGDSALYLCASSQDSLSGNTIYFGEGSWLTVV.

The chain combines TRBV5-1 with TRBJ2-2, with D tentatively TRBD1 (6 bases). CDR3 length: 16 amino acids. The germline V gene has CDR1 SGHRS and CDR2 YFSETQ. V was cut by 0 bases and J by 4 bases, with 13 bases left in between. The CDR3 here is CASSLEGQPSTGELFF. The CDR3 coding sequence is TGCGCCAGCAGCTTGGAAGGACAGCCATCCACCGGGGAGCTGTTTTTT.

This chain joins TRBV5-1 and TRBJ1-6; 8 positions agree with TRBD1. V shed 3 bases, J shed 1 base, and the junction held 0 bases outside the gene matches. The CDR3 runs 15 residues. The germline gives CDR1 SGHRS, CDR2 YFSETQ. Here the CDR3 reads CASSWTGSYNSPLHF. The CDR3 nucleotides read TGCGCCAGCAGCTGGACAGGGTCCTATAATTCACCCCTCCACTTT.